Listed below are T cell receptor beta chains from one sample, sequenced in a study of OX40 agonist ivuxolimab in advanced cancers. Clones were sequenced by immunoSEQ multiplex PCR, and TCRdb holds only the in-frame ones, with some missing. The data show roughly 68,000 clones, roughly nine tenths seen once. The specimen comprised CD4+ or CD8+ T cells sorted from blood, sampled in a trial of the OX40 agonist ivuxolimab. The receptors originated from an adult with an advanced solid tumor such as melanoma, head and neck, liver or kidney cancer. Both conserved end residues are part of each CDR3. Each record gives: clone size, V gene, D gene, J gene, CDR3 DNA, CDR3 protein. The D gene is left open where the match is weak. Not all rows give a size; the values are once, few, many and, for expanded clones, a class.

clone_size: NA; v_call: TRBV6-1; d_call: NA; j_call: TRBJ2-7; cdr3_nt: TGTGCCGGTTCCAGGGGCTACGAGCAGTACTTC; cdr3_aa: CAGSRGYEQYF
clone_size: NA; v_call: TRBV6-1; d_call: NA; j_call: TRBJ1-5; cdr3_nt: TGTGCCAGCAGTGAATTTGTAGGGAGCAATCAGCCCCAGCATTTT; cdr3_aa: CASSEFVGSNQPQHF
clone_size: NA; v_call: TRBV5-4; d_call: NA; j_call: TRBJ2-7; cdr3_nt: TGTGCCAGCAGCTTCGGTGGCGGTTACGAGCAGTACTTC; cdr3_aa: CASSFGGGYEQYF
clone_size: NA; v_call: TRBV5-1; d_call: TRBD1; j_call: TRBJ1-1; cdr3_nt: TGCGCCAGCAGTTCAACAGGGGGTGGTGAAGCTTTCTTT; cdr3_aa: CASSSTGGGEAFF
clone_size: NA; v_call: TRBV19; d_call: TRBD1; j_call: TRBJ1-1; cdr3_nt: TGTGCCAGTAACTCGCCCCTGATGGACAGGGCAAACACTGAAGCTTTCTTT; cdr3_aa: CASNSPLMDRANTEAFF
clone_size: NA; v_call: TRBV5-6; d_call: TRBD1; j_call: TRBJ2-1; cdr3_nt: TGTGCCAGCAGCGCCACAGGGGACCCGTCCTACAATGAGCAGTTCTTC; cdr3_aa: CASSATGDPSYNEQFF
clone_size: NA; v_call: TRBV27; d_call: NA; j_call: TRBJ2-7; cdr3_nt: TGTGCCAGCAGTTTATCTGGGGGATCCTACGAGCAGTACTTC; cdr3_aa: CASSLSGGSYEQYF
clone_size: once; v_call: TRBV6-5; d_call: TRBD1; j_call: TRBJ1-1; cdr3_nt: TGTGCCAGCAGTCCATCAGGGGGCCCGAACACTGAAGCTTTCTTT; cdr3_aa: CASSPSGGPNTEAFF
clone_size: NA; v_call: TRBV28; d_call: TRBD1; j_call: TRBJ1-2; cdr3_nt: TGTGCCAGCAGTTCCCGGACAGGGTCGACCTTC; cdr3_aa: CASSSRTGSTF
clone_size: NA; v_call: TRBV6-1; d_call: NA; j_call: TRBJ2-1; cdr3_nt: TGTGCCAGCAGTGAAGGACGCCTCTCCTACAATGAGCAGTTCTTC; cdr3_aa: CASSEGRLSYNEQFF
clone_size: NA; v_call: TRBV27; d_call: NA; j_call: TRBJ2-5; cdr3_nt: TGTGCCAGCAGTTTCTCCACGCAAGAGACCCAGTACTTC; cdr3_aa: CASSFSTQETQYF
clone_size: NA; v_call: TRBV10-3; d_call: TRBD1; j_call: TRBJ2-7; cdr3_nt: TGTGCCATCAGTGATCCACCGGGACAGACGTACGAGCAGTACTTC; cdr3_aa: CAISDPPGQTYEQYF
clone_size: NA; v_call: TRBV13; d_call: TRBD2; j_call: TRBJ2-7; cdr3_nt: TGTGCCAGCAGCATGCAGACTAGCGGGTACTCCTACGAGCAGTACTTC; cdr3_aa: CASSMQTSGYSYEQYF
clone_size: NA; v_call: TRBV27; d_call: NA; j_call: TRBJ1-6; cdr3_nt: TGTGCCAGCAGGTTGTTGGGAGCCCTAAATTCACCCCTCCACTTT; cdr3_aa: CASRLLGALNSPLHF
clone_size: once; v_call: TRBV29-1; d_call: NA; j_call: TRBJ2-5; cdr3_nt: TGCAGCGCAATGGGATATCATGGGATACAGGGAGGGGACCAAGAGACCCAGTACTTC; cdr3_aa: CSAMGYHGIQGGDQETQYF
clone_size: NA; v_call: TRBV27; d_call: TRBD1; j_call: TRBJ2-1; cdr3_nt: TGTGCCAGCAGTTTTCTGCGGACAGGGGGAACATACGATGAGCAGTTCTTC; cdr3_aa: CASSFLRTGGTYDEQFF
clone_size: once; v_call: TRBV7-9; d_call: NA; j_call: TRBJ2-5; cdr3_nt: TGTGCCAGCAGCTTATTACTAGGGCAGTCGGAGACCCAGTACTTC; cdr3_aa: CASSLLLGQSETQYF
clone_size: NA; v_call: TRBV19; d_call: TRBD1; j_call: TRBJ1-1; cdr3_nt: TGTGCCAGTAGTATGGGACAGGCCACTGAAGCTTTCTTT; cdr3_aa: CASSMGQATEAFF
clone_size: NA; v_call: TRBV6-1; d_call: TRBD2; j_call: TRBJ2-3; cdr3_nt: TGTGCCAGCAGTGAGAATAGCGGGGGGGCTTCAGATACGCAGTATTTT; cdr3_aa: CASSENSGGASDTQYF
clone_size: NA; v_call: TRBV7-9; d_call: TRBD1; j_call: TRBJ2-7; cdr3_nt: TGTGCCAGCACCCCCGACAGGGCAAGGCCTTACGAGCAGTACTTC; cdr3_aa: CASTPDRARPYEQYF
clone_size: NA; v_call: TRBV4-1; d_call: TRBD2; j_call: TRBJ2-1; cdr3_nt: TGCGCCAGCAGCCAAGAATCAGCCGGGACTAGCATACGTGAGCAGTTCTTC; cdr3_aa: CASSQESAGTSIREQFF
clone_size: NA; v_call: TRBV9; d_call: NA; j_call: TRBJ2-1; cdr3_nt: TGTGCCAGCAGCGTAACTAGTCCGAATGAGCAGTTCTTC; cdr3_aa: CASSVTSPNEQFF
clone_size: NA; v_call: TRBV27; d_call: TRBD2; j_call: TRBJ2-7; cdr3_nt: TGTGCCAGCACTAGCGGGAGTCGGTACGAGCAGTACTTC; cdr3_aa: CASTSGSRYEQYF
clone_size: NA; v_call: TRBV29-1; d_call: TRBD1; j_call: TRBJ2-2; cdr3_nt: TGCAGCGCATACAGGGGGTTGGAGCTGTTTTTT; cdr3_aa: CSAYRGLELFF
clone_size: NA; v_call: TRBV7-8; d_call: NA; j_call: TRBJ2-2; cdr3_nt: TGTGCCAGCAGCCCAGAGAACACCGGGGAGCTGTTTTTT; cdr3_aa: CASSPENTGELFF
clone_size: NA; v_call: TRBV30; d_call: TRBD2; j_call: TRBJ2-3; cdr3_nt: TGTGCCTGGAGCATCCTCCCGGGCCCCCATAGCGGGGGGGTCACAGATACGCAGTATTTT; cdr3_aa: CAWSILPGPHSGGVTDTQYF
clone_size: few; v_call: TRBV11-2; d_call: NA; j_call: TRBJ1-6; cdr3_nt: TGTGCCAGCAGCTCCTCTGGGGGACCATATAATTCACCCCTCCACTTT; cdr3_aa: CASSSSGGPYNSPLHF
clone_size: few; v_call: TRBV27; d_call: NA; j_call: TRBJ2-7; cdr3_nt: TGTGCCAGCAGTTGGTCGGATAGAAACGAGCAGTACTTC; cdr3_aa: CASSWSDRNEQYF
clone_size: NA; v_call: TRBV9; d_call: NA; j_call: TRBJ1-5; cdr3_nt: TGTGCCAGCAGCGTAACAGGGCGTCATCAGCCCCAGCATTTT; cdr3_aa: CASSVTGRHQPQHF